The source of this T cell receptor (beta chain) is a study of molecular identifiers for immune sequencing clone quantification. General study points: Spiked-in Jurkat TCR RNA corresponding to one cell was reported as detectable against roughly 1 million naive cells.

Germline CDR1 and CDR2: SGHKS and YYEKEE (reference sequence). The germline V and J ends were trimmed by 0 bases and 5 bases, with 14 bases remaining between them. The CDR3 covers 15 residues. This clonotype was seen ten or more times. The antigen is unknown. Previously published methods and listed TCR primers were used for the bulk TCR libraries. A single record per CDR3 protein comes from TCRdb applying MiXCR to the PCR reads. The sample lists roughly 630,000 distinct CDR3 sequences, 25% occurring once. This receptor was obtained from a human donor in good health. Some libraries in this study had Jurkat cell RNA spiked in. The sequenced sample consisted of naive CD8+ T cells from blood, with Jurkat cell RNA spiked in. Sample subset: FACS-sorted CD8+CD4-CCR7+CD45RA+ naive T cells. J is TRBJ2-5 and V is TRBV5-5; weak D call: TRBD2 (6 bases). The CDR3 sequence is CASSLAGTQGETQYF. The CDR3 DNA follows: TGTGCCAGCAGCTTGGCCGGGACTCAAGGGGAGACCCAGTACTTC.